This is a list of T cell receptor beta chains from one sample in a study of cytomegalovirus exposure and HLA in healthy donors. Assay used: immunoSEQ multiplex PCR; TCRdb lists only in-frame clones, some missing. Of over 150,000 clones listed, roughly 70% are singletons. Sample: PBMCs. The receptors stem from a male donor in good health and CMV-seronegative. Each CDR3 is given with its conserved first and last residue. Fields, in order: clone size, J gene, V gene, D gene, CDR3 DNA, CDR3 protein. A D gene is named only where the DNA matches it firmly. Rows may omit the clone size; those that give it use once, few, many or a size class.

clone size: NA
J gene: TRBJ2-1
V gene: TRBV7-2
D gene: NA
CDR3 DNA: TGTGCCAGCAGCTTAGTAGTCGCGGGTCCATACAATGAGCAGTTCTTC
CDR3 protein: CASSLVVAGPYNEQFF

clone size: NA
J gene: TRBJ1-2
V gene: TRBV10-3
D gene: NA
CDR3 DNA: TGTGCCATCAGTGAAGTCGGGACATATAACTATGGCTACACCTTC
CDR3 protein: CAISEVGTYNYGYTF

clone size: NA
J gene: TRBJ2-2
V gene: TRBV7-9
D gene: TRBD2
CDR3 DNA: TGTGCCAGCAGCTTACTTTGGGCGGGGGCGAACACCGGGGAGCTGTTTTTT
CDR3 protein: CASSLLWAGANTGELFF

clone size: few
J gene: TRBJ2-1
V gene: TRBV25-1
D gene: TRBD2
CDR3 DNA: TGTGCCAGCAGTGAATCAGCGGGGTTTACTGAGCAGTTCTTC
CDR3 protein: CASSESAGFTEQFF

clone size: once
J gene: TRBJ1-2
V gene: TRBV6-6
D gene: TRBD1
CDR3 DNA: TGTGCCAGCACTGACCCGGGACAGAGCTATGGCTACACCTTC
CDR3 protein: CASTDPGQSYGYTF

clone size: NA
J gene: TRBJ1-5
V gene: TRBV6-5
D gene: NA
CDR3 DNA: TGTGCCAGCAGTTACAATCAGAATCAGCCCCAGCATTTT
CDR3 protein: CASSYNQNQPQHF

clone size: NA
J gene: TRBJ2-7
V gene: TRBV6-5
D gene: TRBD1
CDR3 DNA: TGTGCCAGCGAAAGTAAGACAGGGGGCTACGAGCAGTACTTC
CDR3 protein: CASESKTGGYEQYF

clone size: NA
J gene: TRBJ2-5
V gene: TRBV28
D gene: TRBD2
CDR3 DNA: TGTGCCACCCGAGCGGGAGGGCCCGTTGGGACCCAGTACTTC
CDR3 protein: CATRAGGPVGTQYF

clone size: once
J gene: TRBJ1-2
V gene: TRBV28
D gene: TRBD1
CDR3 DNA: TGTGCCATCCGGACAGGGGAGGCCTATGGCTACACCTTC
CDR3 protein: CAIRTGEAYGYTF

clone size: NA
J gene: TRBJ1-5
V gene: TRBV30
D gene: NA
CDR3 DNA: TGTGCCTGGAGCAGACAGCAGGGTCAGCCCCAGCATTTT
CDR3 protein: CAWSRQQGQPQHF

clone size: NA
J gene: TRBJ2-3
V gene: TRBV28
D gene: TRBD2
CDR3 DNA: TGTGCCAGCAGTTTAATCGGGAGGGGCACAGATACGCAGTATTTT
CDR3 protein: CASSLIGRGTDTQYF

clone size: NA
J gene: TRBJ2-7
V gene: TRBV30
D gene: TRBD2
CDR3 DNA: TGTGCCTGGTCGGGAGCGGGGGGGCTTTACGAGCAGTACTTC
CDR3 protein: CAWSGAGGLYEQYF

clone size: NA
J gene: TRBJ2-7
V gene: TRBV28
D gene: NA
CDR3 DNA: TGTGCCAGCAGTCTACGGTACGAGCAGTACTTC
CDR3 protein: CASSLRYEQYF

clone size: NA
J gene: TRBJ2-1
V gene: TRBV19
D gene: TRBD1
CDR3 DNA: TGTGCCAGTACGGGGTTCGTCCGGGACAGGGCCTACAATGAGCAGTTCTTC
CDR3 protein: CASTGFVRDRAYNEQFF

clone size: NA
J gene: TRBJ2-7
V gene: TRBV10-3
D gene: NA
CDR3 DNA: TGTGCCATCAGTGAGCGGGGGAGCTCCTACGAGCAGTACTTC
CDR3 protein: CAISERGSSYEQYF

clone size: NA
J gene: TRBJ1-3
V gene: TRBV28
D gene: TRBD1
CDR3 DNA: TGTGCCAGCAGAGAGGACAGGGGTTTTGGAAACACCATATATTTT
CDR3 protein: CASREDRGFGNTIYF

clone size: NA
J gene: TRBJ1-5
V gene: TRBV6-5
D gene: NA
CDR3 DNA: TGTGCCAGCAGTTACTCTGGCAGTTACAATCAGCCCCAGCATTTT
CDR3 protein: CASSYSGSYNQPQHF

clone size: NA
J gene: TRBJ1-1
V gene: TRBV18
D gene: NA
CDR3 DNA: TGTGCCAGCTCACCACCGTTAACTGGGAACACTGAAGCTTTCTTT
CDR3 protein: CASSPPLTGNTEAFF

clone size: few
J gene: TRBJ1-1
V gene: TRBV6-5
D gene: TRBD1
CDR3 DNA: TGTGCCGTCCGACAGGGGGCTATGAACACTGAAGCTTTCTTT
CDR3 protein: CAVRQGAMNTEAFF

clone size: NA
J gene: TRBJ2-1
V gene: TRBV6-1
D gene: NA
CDR3 DNA: TGTGCCAGCAGTGAAGTCCCCGACAATGAGCAGTTCTTC
CDR3 protein: CASSEVPDNEQFF

clone size: NA
J gene: TRBJ1-1
V gene: TRBV10-1
D gene: NA
CDR3 DNA: TGCGCCAGCAGTGCAGGGGTCGGTGAAGCTTTCTTT
CDR3 protein: CASSAGVGEAFF

clone size: once
J gene: TRBJ2-3
V gene: TRBV29-1
D gene: NA
CDR3 DNA: TGCAGCGGCCTCAGGGCGACTAGCACAGATACGCAGTATTTT
CDR3 protein: CSGLRATSTDTQYF

clone size: once
J gene: TRBJ1-2
V gene: TRBV7-6
D gene: TRBD1
CDR3 DNA: TGTGCCAGCAGCCCGACAGGGAACTATGGCTACACCTTC
CDR3 protein: CASSPTGNYGYTF

clone size: NA
J gene: TRBJ2-1
V gene: TRBV9
D gene: TRBD2
CDR3 DNA: TGTGCCAGCAGCGTAGCCCTTAGCGGGGGGGGCGATGAGCAGTTCTTC
CDR3 protein: CASSVALSGGGDEQFF

clone size: NA
J gene: TRBJ2-3
V gene: TRBV13
D gene: NA
CDR3 DNA: TGTGCCAGCACTAACACAGATACGCAGTATTTT
CDR3 protein: CASTNTDTQYF

clone size: NA
J gene: TRBJ1-4
V gene: TRBV9
D gene: NA
CDR3 DNA: TGTGCCAGCAGCACCCCCGGGACAACTAATGAAAAACTGTTTTTT
CDR3 protein: CASSTPGTTNEKLFF

clone size: NA
J gene: TRBJ1-2
V gene: TRBV20-1
D gene: NA
CDR3 DNA: TGCAGTGCTAGGCCAGGCTATGGCTACACCTTC
CDR3 protein: CSARPGYGYTF

clone size: NA
J gene: TRBJ2-3
V gene: TRBV4-1
D gene: TRBD2
CDR3 DNA: TGCGCCAGCAGTCCACGAGCGGGGGGCGCAGATACGCAGTATTTT
CDR3 protein: CASSPRAGGADTQYF

clone size: NA
J gene: TRBJ1-6
V gene: TRBV5-4
D gene: NA
CDR3 DNA: TGTGCCAGCAGCGTACAGGGTATCTGGAATTCACCCCTCCACTTT
CDR3 protein: CASSVQGIWNSPLHF

clone size: NA
J gene: TRBJ2-1
V gene: TRBV2
D gene: TRBD1
CDR3 DNA: TGTGCCAGCAGGGAACCGGGACAGATCGATGGTGAGCAGTTCTTC
CDR3 protein: CASREPGQIDGEQFF

clone size: NA
J gene: TRBJ2-7
V gene: TRBV6-5
D gene: TRBD1
CDR3 DNA: TGTGCCAGCAGTTACGAGGGACAGGGTGTCCACGAGCAGTACTTC
CDR3 protein: CASSYEGQGVHEQYF

clone size: NA
J gene: TRBJ1-2
V gene: TRBV9
D gene: NA
CDR3 DNA: TGTGCCAGCAGCGTAGTAGGAGTATCTTACGGCTACACCTTC
CDR3 protein: CASSVVGVSYGYTF

clone size: few
J gene: TRBJ2-1
V gene: TRBV19
D gene: TRBD2
CDR3 DNA: TGTGCCAGTATGAATAGCGGGAGGAGGAATGAGCAGTTCTTC
CDR3 protein: CASMNSGRRNEQFF

clone size: NA
J gene: TRBJ1-1
V gene: TRBV6-5
D gene: NA
CDR3 DNA: TGTGCCAGCAGTTCTCTCGGGCAGGGCAACACTGAAGCTTTCTTT
CDR3 protein: CASSSLGQGNTEAFF

clone size: NA
J gene: TRBJ2-2
V gene: TRBV6-5
D gene: TRBD1
CDR3 DNA: TGTGCCAGCAGTTACGGGACAGGGTATTGGGGGGAGCTGTTTTTT
CDR3 protein: CASSYGTGYWGELFF

clone size: few
J gene: TRBJ1-5
V gene: TRBV6-1
D gene: NA
CDR3 DNA: TGTGCCAGCAGCCCAGAACAGAATAGCAATCAGCCCCAGCATTTT
CDR3 protein: CASSPEQNSNQPQHF

clone size: NA
J gene: TRBJ1-2
V gene: TRBV6-1
D gene: TRBD1
CDR3 DNA: TGTGCCAGCAGTCAGGGACAGACCTATGGCTACACCTTC
CDR3 protein: CASSQGQTYGYTF

clone size: NA
J gene: TRBJ2-7
V gene: TRBV27
D gene: NA
CDR3 DNA: TGTGCCAGCAGTTCCGTGGCCAGGGGTACCTACGAGCAGTACTTC
CDR3 protein: CASSSVARGTYEQYF

clone size: NA
J gene: TRBJ1-1
V gene: TRBV28
D gene: NA
CDR3 DNA: TGTGCCAGCAGTCAACCCAGGGGACGGATGAACACTGAAGCTTTCTTT
CDR3 protein: CASSQPRGRMNTEAFF

clone size: NA
J gene: TRBJ2-7
V gene: TRBV28
D gene: TRBD2
CDR3 DNA: TGTGCCAGCAGGCCCACCGGGGGGGCCGAGCAGTACTTC
CDR3 protein: CASRPTGGAEQYF